This is a list of T cell receptor beta chains from one sample in a study of shared clonotypes between healthy human individuals. Measured with immunoSEQ multiplex PCR; TCRdb has only the in-frame clones, and not every one. The sample comprises under 1,100,000 clones, about 75% of which are singletons, and about 1.4% rests with the top ten. Sequenced sample: memory CD4+ T cells sorted from blood. The source of these receptors is a man younger than 35 in good health. Each CDR3 is given with its conserved first and last residue. The order of the fields is D gene, clone size, V gene, J gene, CDR3 protein, CDR3 DNA. The D gene is left open where the match is weak. The size field is filled for only some rows; it gives once, few, many or a size class.

D: .
size: .
V: TRBV7-2
J: TRBJ2-1
CDR3: CASSLQGLQFNEQFF
DNA: TGTGCCAGCAGCTTGCAGGGGTTGCAATTCAATGAGCAGTTCTTC

D: .
size: .
V: TRBV6-6
J: TRBJ1-5
CDR3: CASSYGQGGQPQHF
DNA: TGTGCCAGCAGTTACGGGCAGGGAGGGCAGCCCCAGCATTTT

D: .
size: .
V: TRBV27
J: TRBJ2-3
CDR3: CASSSLVVWYF
DNA: TGTGCCAGCAGTTCACTAGTTGTTTGGTATTTT

D: TRBD1
size: .
V: TRBV27
J: TRBJ2-7
CDR3: CASSRDRYEQYF
DNA: TGTGCCAGCAGTCGGGACAGATACGAGCAGTACTTC

D: .
size: once
V: TRBV7-2
J: TRBJ1-2
CDR3: CASSSAGDYFGYTF
DNA: TGTGCCAGCAGCTCCGCAGGGGACTACTTTGGCTACACCTTC

D: .
size: once
V: TRBV15
J: TRBJ2-3
CDR3: CATSRDLPDTQYF
DNA: TGTGCCACCAGCAGAGATCTTCCAGATACGCAGTATTTT

D: .
size: many
V: TRBV15
J: TRBJ2-1
CDR3: CATSRAGTGLEQFF
DNA: TGTGCCACCAGCAGAGCCGGAACAGGGCTCGAGCAGTTCTTC

D: TRBD1
size: few
V: TRBV2
J: TRBJ2-5
CDR3: CASDFTGAQGETQYF
DNA: TGTGCCAGCGATTTCACAGGGGCGCAGGGAGAGACCCAGTACTTC

D: .
size: .
V: TRBV29-1
J: TRBJ2-5
CDR3: CSARQQETQYF
DNA: TGCAGCGCCAGACAGCAAGAGACCCAGTACTTC

D: TRBD2
size: .
V: TRBV6-5
J: TRBJ2-5
CDR3: CATSLAGMETQYF
DNA: TGTGCCACCTCTCTAGCGGGAATGGAGACCCAGTACTTC

D: .
size: .
V: TRBV25-1
J: TRBJ2-1
CDR3: CASSSSGTPMNEQFF
DNA: .

D: TRBD2
size: once
V: TRBV7-7
J: TRBJ2-5
CDR3: CASSLLAGGLGETQYF
DNA: TGTGCTAGCAGCCTCTTAGCGGGAGGTCTCGGGGAGACCCAGTACTTC